Listed here are 20 T cell receptor beta chains from one sample, sequenced in a study of blood T cell repertoires in COVID-19. Clones were sequenced by immunoSEQ multiplex PCR, and TCRdb holds only the in-frame ones, with some missing. The sample shows about 89,000 clones, approximately 80% of them seen only once. Sequenced input: peripheral blood. The receptors stem from a woman aged 80 or older with acute or convalescent COVID-19.

This chain connects TRBV19 to TRBJ1-2; tentative D call: TRBD1 (6 bases). Trimming stripped 2 bases from V and 4 bases from J, with 11 bases between. The CDR3 is made up of 14 amino acids. The V gene's germline CDR1 is LNHDA and CDR2 SQIVND (reference sequence). The CDR3 nucleotides read TGTGCCAGTAGTATACGGACAGACTTCTATGGCTACACCTTC. Its translation: CASSIRTDFYGYTF.

The chain recombines TRBV3-1 (or the pseudogene TRBV3-2) with TRBJ2-1; D might be TRBD1 (6 bases). The V gene's germline CDR1 is LGHDT and CDR2 YNNKEL (reference sequence). Trimming took 0 bases from V and 9 from J, leaving 18 bases between them. The CDR3 contains 16 residues. This CDR3 reads CASSQDRWGHKGEQFF. For the CDR3, the DNA is TGTGCCAGCAGCCAAGATCGGTGGGGACACAAGGGTGAGCAGTTCTTC.

This clone showed up just a few times. The chain has TRBV19 and TRBJ1-2; D call uncertain. Trimming removed 10 bases at V and 5 bases at J, with 20 bases between. The length of the CDR3 is 14 residues. Germline lookup yields CDR1 LNHDA and CDR2 SQIVND (reference sequence). In nucleotides, the CDR3 is TGTGCCACCTATACCGGGGTAGAGGGATATGGCTACACCTTC. As protein: CATYTGVEGYGYTF.

The rearrangement links TRBV7-8 to TRBJ1-1; tentative D call: TRBD1 (5 bases). In germline, CDR1 is SGHVS, CDR2 FQNEAQ. This CDR3 region has 14 residues. V shed 4 bases and J shed 6 bases, with 15 bases lying between them. CDR3 residues: CASSSIPGYPEAFF. Here the CDR3 DNA reads TGTGCCAGCAGCTCCATTCCAGGGTACCCTGAAGCTTTCTTT.

The chain joins TRBV7-9 to TRBJ2-7, with TRBD1 matching 9 bases. Germline-derived CDR1 and CDR2 are SEHNR and FQNEAQ (reference sequence). This CDR3 is built from 16 residues. V was clipped by 5 bases and J by 1 base; unmatched bases: 9. The CDR3: CASSAPGTGSSYEQYF. DNA for the CDR3: TGTGCCAGCAGCGCCCCCGGGACAGGGTCATCCTACGAGCAGTACTTC.

Only one count was recorded for this clone. The chain is built from TRBV2 and TRBJ2-5, with 7 bases lining up with TRBD1. CDR1 and CDR2 (germline): SNHLY, FYNNEI. The CDR3 loop spans 12 amino acids. The junction had 3 bases not matched to a gene; V was cut back by 6 bases and J by 5 bases. The CDR3 DNA sequence: TGTGCCAGCAGACAGGGGCTGGAGACCCAGTACTTC. As protein: CASRQGLETQYF.

The V call is TRBV12-2, the J call TRBJ1-3; the D call TRBD1 from the table was never checked on the DNA. TRBV12-2 is assigned pseudogene status. The CDR3 extends over 14 amino acids. The CDR3 is CASRLCQGKNTIYF. Here the CDR3 DNA reads TGTGCAAGTCGCTTATGTCAGGGTAAGAACACCATATATTTT.

The V gene is TRBV9, the J gene TRBJ1-4; D may be TRBD1 (5 bases). The V end was cut by 2 bases, the J end by 5 bases, with 7 bases between. Germline CDR1 SGDLS, CDR2 YYNGEE. This CDR3 is built from 13 residues. In DNA form, the CDR3 reads TGTGCCAGCAGCGTCGGGGGGAATGAAAAACTGTTTTTT. It specifies CASSVGGNEKLFF.

The rearrangement joins TRBV19 to TRBJ2-5; 7 bases fit TRBD1. The CDR3 totals 15 residues. The germline V gene encodes CDR1 LNHDA and CDR2 SQIVND (reference sequence). The trim removed 5 bases at V and 1 base at J, leaving 7 bases unmatched. In DNA form, the CDR3 reads TGTGCCAGTAGTGGTGACAGGGCGGGCCAAGAGACCCAGTACTTC. Translation gives CASSGDRAGQETQYF.

The genes are TRBV5-1 and TRBJ2-7; 9 nucleotides line up with TRBD2. V lost 7 bases to trimming and J lost 5 bases; unmatched junction nucleotides: 19. CDR3 length equals 17 residues. CDR1 and CDR2 (germline): SGHRS, YFSETQ. CDR3 coding DNA: TGCGCCAGCTCTCCCCCAAGGGCGGGAGGGCGCCTTGACGAGCAGTACTTC. Translating gives CASSPPRAGGRLDEQYF. Filled out from reference TRBV5-1 and TRBJ2-7, the complete variable domain reads KAGVTQTPRYLIKTRGQQVTLSCSPISGHRSVSWYQQTPGQGLQFLFEYFSETQRNKGNFPGRFSGRQFSNSRSEMNVSTLELGDSALYLCASSPPRAGGRLDEQYFGPGTRLTVT.

The chain carries TRBV4-1 and TRBJ1-3, with no clear D. V was shortened by 5 bases and J by 2 bases, with 13 bases between the two germline ends. The CDR3 loop spans 15 amino acids. Looked up from germline, CDR1 is MGHRA and CDR2 is YSYEKL. CDR3 DNA sequence: TGCGCCAGCAGCACGGGAGGCCTTCCTGGAAACACCATATATTTT. It translates to CASSTGGLPGNTIYF.

This sequence joins TRBV18 and TRBJ2-7, with D uncertain. This CDR3 has 12 amino acids. With 3 bases removed from V and 2 bases from J, the gap between germline ends came to 5 bases. Germline CDR1 is KGHSH and CDR2 is LQKENI. CDR3 loop: CASSPSAYEQYF. CDR3 nucleotide sequence: TGTGCCAGCTCACCCTCGGCCTACGAGCAGTACTTC.

A few counts support this clone. The chain carries TRBV5-1 and TRBJ1-3; D ambiguous. V was cut by 0 bases and J by 3 bases, with 7 bases left in between. Germline V lookup: CDR1 SGHRS, CDR2 YFSETQ. The CDR3 spans 14 residues. CDR3 DNA sequence: TGCGCCAGCAGCTTGGGGGCAGGTGGAAACACCATATATTTT. Amino acids: CASSLGAGGNTIYF.

The chain combines TRBV4-1 with TRBJ2-3; no firm D call. Looked up from germline, CDR1 is MGHRA and CDR2 is YSYEKL. This CDR3 has 13 amino acids. Trimming removed 2 bases at V and 5 bases at J, with 8 bases between. CDR3 nucleotides: TGCGCCAGCAGCCAACCTAGTGGAGATACGCAGTATTTT. Its protein product is CASSQPSGDTQYF.

This chain joins TRBV30 and TRBJ1-5; 7 nucleotides align to TRBD1. The CDR3 totals 16 residues. Germline trimming cut 1 base from V and 7 bases from J; bases unmatched to any gene: 13. Germline V lookup: CDR1 GTSNPN, CDR2 SVGIG (reference sequence). The CDR3 loop is CAWSAETGWVNQPQHF. In DNA form, the CDR3 reads TGTGCCTGGAGTGCTGAGACAGGGTGGGTCAACCAGCCCCAGCATTTT.

J is TRBJ2-5 and V is TRBV5-1; perhaps TRBD1 as D (6 bases). The CDR3 has 14 amino acids. Trimming took off 4 bases at V and 3 bases at J, with 13 bases between the two ends. Looked up from germline, CDR1 is SGHRS and CDR2 is YFSETQ. CDR3 DNA: TGCGCCAGCAGCCCGACAAAGGGGGAAGAGACCCAGTACTTC. Protein: CASSPTKGEETQYF.

In the case of this clone: The same CDR3 arises from other DNA sequences in this sample as well. The chain links TRBV7-2 to TRBJ2-3; no definite D call. This CDR3 spans 13 amino acids. The germline gives CDR1 SGHTA, CDR2 FQGNSA. Between the trimmed V and J ends, which lost 3 bases and 2 bases, there was a span of 6 bases. The CDR3 protein is CASSLAVTDTQYF. The DNA of the CDR3 is TGTGCCAGCAGCTTGGCAGTCACAGATACGCAGTATTTT.

The V call is TRBV5-6, the J call TRBJ1-1, with 7 bases lining up with TRBD1. Germline CDR1 and CDR2: SGHDT and YYEEEE. The trim removed 0 bases at V and 7 bases at J, leaving 12 bases unmatched. This CDR3 contains 16 residues. For the CDR3, the DNA is TGTGCCAGCAGCTTGGCGTCCACAGGGGCCTACGGTGAAGCTTTCTTT. Its protein product is CASSLASTGAYGEAFF.

V usage is TRBV6-6 and J usage is TRBJ2-7; TRBD2 is a possible D gene (5 bases). The CDR3 is 11 amino acids. Germline V gene lookup returns CDR1 MNHNY and CDR2 SVGAGI (reference sequence). Between the trimmed V and J ends, which lost 8 bases and 0 bases, there was a span of 5 bases. The CDR3 DNA sequence: TGTGCCAGCGGGAGCTCCTACGAGCAGTACTTC. This encodes CASGSSYEQYF.

This chain links TRBV12-5 with TRBJ2-1; unclear D gene. The CDR3 consists of 13 residues. Germline V gene data show CDR1 as LGHNT and CDR2 as FRNRAP. Trimming pared 2 bases from V and 2 bases from J, leaving 4 bases between. CDR3 residues: CASGLWPYNEQFF. In nucleotides, the CDR3 is TGTGCTAGTGGTTTGTGGCCCTACAATGAGCAGTTCTTC.